Shown below are 31 T cell receptor beta chains from a single sample sequenced in a study of shared clonotypes between healthy human individuals. Produced via immunoSEQ multiplex PCR; TCRdb's table is partial and in-frame only. The sample consists of about 2.3 million clones, 92% of them appearing once. Specimen: naive CD4+ T cells from PBMCs. The subset is: CD45RA+ positively selected. These receptors all stem from a man in his late teens or twenties in good health. Some clones in this sample may be carry-over from other donors' samples.

This clone was counted between two and nine times. V is TRBV7-2 and J is TRBJ2-2, with D perhaps matching TRBD1 (5 bases). Germline V gives CDR1 SGHTA, CDR2 FQGNSA. V lost 1 base and J 3 bases, leaving 6 bases between the germline ends. CDR3 size: 14 residues. CDR3 amino acids: CASSLVGDTGELFF. CDR3 sequence (DNA): TGTGCCAGCAGCTTAGTAGGGGACACCGGGGAGCTGTTTTTT.

As to this clone: Other DNA sequences in the same sample also yield this CDR3. This sequence joins TRBV29-1 and TRBJ2-3, with D tentatively TRBD2 (6 bases). Germline V lookup: CDR1 SQVTM, CDR2 ANQGSEA. The CDR3 runs 13 residues. The V gene lost 4 bases and the J gene lost 1 base, with 9 bases spanning the gap. The CDR3 sequence is CSVGAGGTDTQYF. The CDR3 region has the DNA TGCAGCGTTGGAGCGGGCGGCACAGATACGCAGTATTTT.

The rearrangement joins TRBV7-6 to TRBJ1-1, with D unclear. Trimming took 4 bases from V and 0 from J, leaving 18 bases between them. Germline-derived CDR1 and CDR2 are SGHVS and FNYEAQ. This CDR3 spans 17 amino acids. Here the CDR3 reads CASSSRAQANMNTEAFF. CDR3 DNA sequence: TGTGCCAGCAGCTCCCGAGCCCAGGCTAACATGAACACTGAAGCTTTCTTT.

V usage is TRBV14 and J usage is TRBJ2-3; D not resolved. Germline loops: CDR1 SGHDN, CDR2 FVKESK. CDR3 size: 15 residues. Trimming removed 1 base from V and 4 bases from J, with 12 bases in between. CDR3 sequence reads: CASSQGSTLSDTQYF. DNA for the CDR3: TGTGCCAGCAGCCAAGGGTCGACCCTATCAGATACGCAGTATTTT.

The rearrangement joins TRBV9 to TRBJ2-3, with D tentatively TRBD2 (6 bases). The CDR3 is 14 amino acids. The germline V and J ends were trimmed by 4 bases and 6 bases, with 15 bases remaining between them. CDR1 is SGDLS and CDR2 is YYNGEE in the germline V gene. The CDR3 is CASSLTDYRDTQYF. Here the CDR3 DNA reads TGTGCCAGCAGCCTAACGGACTATCGGGATACGCAGTATTTT.

The V gene is TRBV5-1, the J gene TRBJ2-2, with D uncertain. Germline V gene data show CDR1 as SGHRS and CDR2 as YFSETQ. The CDR3 covers 15 residues. Trimming pared 3 bases from V and 4 bases from J, leaving 13 bases between. CDR3 coding DNA: TGCGCCAGCAGCTCCAAGACAAGTTTCACCGGGGAGCTGTTTTTT. It translates to CASSSKTSFTGELFF.

This rearrangement joins TRBV6-1 to TRBJ2-7, with D unresolved. The V gene lost 2 bases and the J gene lost 3 bases, with 8 bases spanning the gap. Germline CDR1 is MNHNS and CDR2 is SASEGT. The CDR3 length is 13 residues. CDR3 protein: CASSERIDYEQYF. CDR3 sequence (DNA): TGTGCCAGCAGTGAACGAATTGACTACGAGCAGTACTTC.

The J gene is TRBJ1-1, the V gene TRBV12-5; unclear D gene. Trimming pared 7 bases from V and 4 bases from J, leaving 13 bases between. This CDR3 comprises 13 residues. Germline CDR1 is LGHNT and CDR2 is FRNRAP. CDR3 amino acids: CASVTDLGTEAFF. In DNA, the CDR3 is TGTGCTAGTGTCACAGACCTGGGCACTGAAGCTTTCTTT.

The V gene is TRBV28, the J gene TRBJ2-3; possible D gene TRBD1, 6 bases. This CDR3 spans 14 amino acids. Germline V lookup: CDR1 MDHEN, CDR2 SYDVKM. V was pared by 3 bases and J by 2 bases, with 9 bases between. The chain's CDR3 is CASSFQGITDTQYF. CDR3 in DNA: TGTGCCAGCAGTTTTCAGGGGATCACAGATACGCAGTATTTT.

The chain joins TRBV19 to TRBJ1-2; D may be TRBD1 (6 bases). The CDR3 covers 14 residues. Germline V CDR1 and CDR2: LNHDA, SQIVND (reference sequence). Trimming took off 8 bases at V and 4 bases at J, with 17 bases between the two ends. CDR3 coding DNA: TGTGCCAGTTTCGGGACAACTATAATCTATGGCTACACCTTC. Translated, it gives CASFGTTIIYGYTF. The full variable domain, its missing parts supplied by reference TRBV19 and TRBJ1-2, is DGGITQSPKYLFRKEGQNVTLSCEQNLNHDAMYWYRQDPGQGLRLIYYSQIVNDFQKGDIAEGYSVSREKKESFPLTVTSAQKNPTAFYLCASFGTTIIYGYTFGSGTRLTVV.

This clone was observed a single time. V gene TRBV5-1 combines with J gene TRBJ2-7; 9 bases line up with TRBD1. The CDR3 is made up of 17 amino acids. The J segment lost 1 base and the V segment lost 4 bases, leaving 12 bases of the junction unmatched. The germline V gene has CDR1 SGHRS and CDR2 YFSETQ. As DNA, the CDR3 is TGCGCCAGCAGCCCGAGGGGACAGGGCCAAATTTCCTACGAGCAGTACTTC. This codes for CASSPRGQGQISYEQYF.

In its sample, this clone was seen once. This sequence joins TRBV30 and TRBJ1-4; perhaps TRBD1 as D (5 bases). Germline V lookup: CDR1 GTSNPN, CDR2 SVGIG (reference sequence). The V end was cut by 1 base, the J end by 8 bases, with 11 bases between. The CDR3 extends over 13 amino acids. Here the CDR3 reads CAWSERGAEKLFF. The CDR3 nucleotides read TGTGCCTGGAGTGAAAGGGGTGCGGAAAAACTGTTTTTT.

This chain connects TRBV10-3 to TRBJ2-5; 9 nucleotides match TRBD2. V lost 6 bases and J lost 5; bases outside the gene matches: 7. The CDR3 sequence is 14 residues long. CDR1 and CDR2 (germline): ENHRY, SYGVKD. The CDR3 is CAIRDSGSTETQYF. The CDR3 DNA reads as TGTGCCATCAGAGATAGCGGGAGTACGGAGACCCAGTACTTC.

The chain employs TRBV30 and TRBJ1-1; 9 nucleotides line up with TRBD1. Trimming at V came to 7 bases and at J to 6 bases, leaving 6 bases not matched to a gene. Germline assignment: CDR1 GTSNPN and CDR2 SVGIG (reference sequence). This CDR3 contains 12 residues. The CDR3 reads CAYLGQGSEAFF. The DNA for the CDR3 is TGTGCCTACCTGGGACAGGGCTCTGAAGCTTTCTTT.

In regard to this clone: Different DNA sequences within this sample yield the same CDR3. The chain links TRBV15 to TRBJ2-2; D is unclear. This CDR3 is 12 amino acids long. CDR1 and CDR2 (germline): LNHNV, YYDKDF (reference sequence). Trimming removed 0 bases at V and 6 bases at J, with 2 bases between. DNA for the CDR3: TGTGCCACCAGCAGAGAACCCGGGGAGCTGTTTTTT. It codes for CATSREPGELFF. Full variable domain (outside the CDR3, taken from reference TRBV15 and TRBJ2-2): DAMVIQNPRYQVTQFGKPVTLSCSQTLNHNVMYWYQQKSSQAPKLLFHYYDKDFNNEADTPDNFQSRRPNTSFCFLDIRSPGLGDTAMYLCATSREPGELFFGEGSRLTVL.

V is TRBV5-1 and J is TRBJ2-1; D is unclear. V dropped 6 bases and J dropped 0 bases, with 16 bases sitting between them. This CDR3 has 16 amino acids. The V gene's germline CDR1 is SGHRS and CDR2 YFSETQ. Written as DNA, the CDR3 is TGCGCCAGCACTCGGTTGGGCTCCAGCTCCTACAATGAGCAGTTCTTC. Translation: CASTRLGSSSYNEQFF.

This chain links TRBV2 with TRBJ2-1, with D perhaps being TRBD1 or TRBD2 (5 bases each). Germline V gene data show CDR1 as SNHLY and CDR2 as FYNNEI. The CDR3 sequence is 19 residues long. The ends were cut back, 6 bases at V and 6 bases at J, with 30 bases in the middle. The CDR3 sequence: CASSDNPGTRDYMANEQFF. CDR3 nucleotide sequence: TGTGCCAGCAGCGACAATCCGGGGACCCGCGATTATATGGCCAATGAGCAGTTCTTC.

This chain connects TRBV7-9 to TRBJ2-1, with D perhaps TRBD1 (6 bases). V lost 11 bases, J lost 5 bases, and 13 bases lay in between. Germline assignment: CDR1 SEHNR and CDR2 FQNEAQ (reference sequence). The CDR3 is made up of 12 amino acids. CDR3 sequence: CACRDKNNEQFF. The CDR3, as DNA: TGTGCCTGCCGGGACAAGAACAATGAGCAGTTCTTC.

The chain links TRBV19 to TRBJ1-1; maybe TRBD1 (5 bases). The germline V and J ends were trimmed by 3 bases and 3 bases, with 11 bases remaining between them. The germline gives CDR1 LNHDA, CDR2 SQIVND (reference sequence). The CDR3 spans 14 residues. The CDR3 sequence is CASSMQRGDTEAFF. The CDR3 DNA reads as TGTGCCAGTAGTATGCAACGGGGGGACACTGAAGCTTTCTTT.

The chain has TRBV19 and TRBJ1-4, with D unclear. V was shortened by 2 bases and J by 0 bases, with 1 base between the two germline ends. Germline CDR1 is LNHDA and CDR2 is SQIVND (reference sequence). The CDR3 runs to 13 residues. CDR3: CASSISTNEKLFF. CDR3 DNA: TGTGCCAGTAGTATATCAACTAATGAAAAACTGTTTTTT.

The V gene is TRBV10-3, the J gene TRBJ2-3; no clear D. The V gene lost 2 bases and the J gene lost 3 bases, with 12 bases spanning the gap. The CDR3 runs 15 residues. Looked up from germline, CDR1 is ENHRY and CDR2 is SYGVKD. DNA of the CDR3: TGTGCCATCAGTGAGCAAGCGCCAACGACAGATACGCAGTATTTT. Its translation is CAISEQAPTTDTQYF.

The rearrangement links TRBV6-1 to TRBJ2-5, with TRBD2 identical over 10 bases. This CDR3 has 16 residues. Losses at the gene ends were 1 base for V and 5 bases for J; bases not matched to a gene: 7. Germline loops: CDR1 MNHNS, CDR2 SASEGT. DNA for the CDR3: TGTGCCAGCAGTGAAGTGCTAGCGGGAGAGTCGGAGACCCAGTACTTC. It codes for CASSEVLAGESETQYF.

This chain connects TRBV7-3 to TRBJ1-2, with no clear D. In germline, CDR1 is SGHTA, CDR2 FQGTGA. The CDR3 covers 11 residues. Trimming cost V 0 bases and J 10 bases, with 6 bases left between them. The CDR3 protein is CASSLTENYTF. The CDR3 bases are TGTGCCAGCAGCTTAACGGAGAACTACACCTTC.

V and J are TRBV15 and TRBJ2-7; D is perhaps TRBD1 (6 bases). Germline loops: CDR1 LNHNV, CDR2 YYDKDF (reference sequence). Trimming removed 7 bases at V and 3 bases at J, with 13 bases between. CDR3 length: 13 residues. CDR3 protein: CATTQGRDYEQYF. The DNA of the CDR3 is TGTGCCACCACCCAGGGGCGCGACTACGAGCAGTACTTC.

This rearrangement joins TRBV4-1 to TRBJ1-1; 12 bases are shared with TRBD1. CDR1 and CDR2 from the germline V gene are MGHRA and YSYEKL. J gave up 4 bases and V 4 bases, and 13 bases lay outside the gene matches. The CDR3 is 18 residues long. CDR3 nucleotides: TGCGCCAGCAGCCGCCACCCGGGACAGGGGGCGACGGGCACTGAAGCTTTCTTT. Translation: CASSRHPGQGATGTEAFF.

The rearrangement links TRBV12-5 to TRBJ2-5; no clear D. Trimming left V 4 bases short and J 0 bases short, with 6 bases between. This CDR3 region has 13 residues. CDR1 is LGHNT and CDR2 is FRNRAP in the germline V gene. The CDR3 bases are TGTGCTAGTGGTTCTACGTACCAAGAGACCCAGTACTTC. It specifies CASGSTYQETQYF.

This rearrangement joins TRBV6-6 to TRBJ1-5, with D possibly matching TRBD1 (5 bases). V was clipped by 6 bases and J by 5 bases, with 14 bases between them. CDR3 length: 14 residues. Germline V gives CDR1 MNHNY, CDR2 SVGAGI (reference sequence). The CDR3 DNA reads TGTGCCAGCAGCCCCGGGACTGGGGATCAGCCCCAGCATTTT. This gives the protein CASSPGTGDQPQHF.

In the case of this clone: Relative to the germline gene, one junction end is altered; a read error may explain this. V usage is TRBV2 and J usage is TRBJ1-2; the match to TRBD1 covers 7 bases. This CDR3 is 14 amino acids long. Looked up from germline, CDR1 is SNHLY and CDR2 is FYNNEI. CDR3 loop: CASRKQGTNYDYTF. Here the CDR3 DNA reads TGTGCCAGCAGGAAACAGGGGACTAACTATGACTACACCTTC.

The chain couples TRBV5-8 to TRBJ2-3, with D tentatively TRBD1 or TRBD2 (5 bases each). CDR1 SGHTS and CDR2 YDEGEE come from the germline V gene. The length of the CDR3 is 18 residues. The V and J ends lost 4 bases and 0 bases respectively, with 21 bases between them. CDR3 sequence (DNA): TGTGCCAGCAGCCGTCAGTACAGGACTTTCCCTAGCACAGATACGCAGTATTTT. Residues: CASSRQYRTFPSTDTQYF.

V is TRBV28 and J is TRBJ1-1; 7 bases line up with TRBD1. Germline trimming cut 5 bases from V and 5 bases from J; bases unmatched to any gene: 2. The CDR3 covers 12 residues. Per germline, CDR1 MDHEN and CDR2 SYDVKM. The CDR3: CASSIRGTEAFF. CDR3 nucleotides: TGTGCCAGCAGTATCAGGGGGACTGAAGCTTTCTTT.

The V and J genes are TRBV6-5 and TRBJ2-1, with D perhaps TRBD2 (5 bases). Trimming cost V 2 bases and J 9 bases, with 11 bases left between them. Germline CDR1 is MNHEY and CDR2 is SVGAGI. The length of the CDR3 is 13 residues. The CDR3 reads CASSYVGVGEQFF. As DNA, the CDR3 is TGTGCCAGCAGTTACGTGGGAGTAGGTGAGCAGTTCTTC.